Below, one TCR beta chain is given with its context. These data come from a study of OX40 agonist ivuxolimab in advanced cancers. V was cut by 1 base and J by 7 bases, with 16 bases left in between. CDR3 length equals 15 residues. Germline V gene lookup returns CDR1 SGHVS and CDR2 FNYEAQ. The assay was immunoSEQ multiplex PCR, and TCRdb's table has in-frame clones only and misses some. The sample has approximately 82,000 clones, around 87% seen once. The receptor was derived from an adult with an advanced solid tumor such as melanoma, head and neck, liver or kidney cancer. The chain has TRBV7-6 and TRBJ1-2; D might be TRBD1 (5 bases). The sequences come from CD4+ or CD8+ T cells sorted from blood, collected in a trial of the OX40 agonist ivuxolimab. The CDR3 DNA follows: TGTGCCAGCAGCTTAGACCCGGGGACCCTCTCTGGCTACACCTTC. Protein sequence: CASSLDPGTLSGYTF.